Following are 17 T cell receptor beta chains from one sample sequenced in a study of cytomegalovirus exposure and HLA in healthy donors. The PCR used 60 Vbeta and 13 Jbeta primers. The data were produced by immunoSEQ multiplex PCR, yet TCRdb's version contains in-frame clones alone and is incomplete. This sample has 200,000 or so clones, with 80% to 85% found just once. Sequencing was carried out using PBMCs. These receptors all stem from a boy between 10 and 17 years old in good health and CMV-seronegative.

For the CDR3, the DNA is TGCGCCAGCAGCTGGACAGGAACAACTAATGAAAAACTGTTTTTT. Encoded protein: CASSWTGTTNEKLFF. The V gene is TRBV5-1, the J gene TRBJ1-4, with 7 bases lining up with TRBD1. V lost 3 bases to trimming and J lost 0 bases; unmatched junction nucleotides: 2. CDR1 and CDR2 from the germline V gene are SGHRS and YFSETQ. CDR3 size: 15 residues.

This chain joins TRBV10-2 and TRBJ1-5; 7 bases agree with TRBD1. This CDR3 has 16 amino acids. From germline, CDR1 is WSHSY and CDR2 SAAADI. V lost 3 bases, J lost 3 bases, and 8 bases stayed unmatched. CDR3 bases: TGCGCCAGCAGTGACCTCTTGACAGGGCTCAATCAGCCCCAGCATTTT. It is translated as CASSDLLTGLNQPQHF.

J is TRBJ2-1 and V is TRBV7-2; 8 positions match TRBD2. Trimming at V came to 5 bases and at J to 2 bases, leaving 11 bases not matched to a gene. This CDR3 comprises 17 residues. CDR1 is SGHTA and CDR2 is FQGNSA in the germline V gene. The DNA for the CDR3 is TGTGCCAGCAGCCCTTTGCGGGGGCGGGGGGCCTACAATGAGCAGTTCTTC. It encodes CASSPLRGRGAYNEQFF.

V and J are TRBV5-1 and TRBJ2-1; TRBD2 agrees at 7 bases. The CDR3 extends over 14 amino acids. V lost 6 bases to trimming and J lost 8 bases; unmatched junction nucleotides: 11. Germline V lookup: CDR1 SGHRS, CDR2 YFSETQ. CDR3 nucleotide sequence: TGCGCCAGCACGCGGGGGAGAGATATGCATGAGCAGTTCTTC. As protein: CASTRGRDMHEQFF.

The V and J genes are TRBV7-8 and TRBJ1-1; 10 bases line up with TRBD1. Germline CDR1 and CDR2: SGHVS and FQNEAQ. Germline trimming cut 6 bases from V and 4 bases from J; bases unmatched to any gene: 8. The CDR3 loop spans 15 amino acids. The CDR3 region has the DNA TGTGCCAGCAGGGACCTCGGACAGGGGGTCACTGAAGCTTTCTTT. Translating it yields CASRDLGQGVTEAFF.

This chain uses TRBV4-1 with TRBJ2-3, with 7 bases matching TRBD2. After removal of 0 bases from V and 2 bases from J, the junction contained 5 bases not matched to a gene. This CDR3 has 16 amino acids. The V gene's germline CDR1 is MGHRA and CDR2 YSYEKL. The CDR3, as DNA: TGCGCCAGCAGCCAAGATCTGGGGGGGGACACAGATACGCAGTATTTT. Translation: CASSQDLGGDTDTQYF.

The rearrangement links TRBV7-8 to TRBJ1-2; D call uncertain. The CDR3 has 17 amino acids. Germline CDR1 reads SGHVS; CDR2 reads FQNEAQ. V was clipped by 1 base and J by 4 bases, with 19 bases between them. The CDR3 is CASSLGANSRPFYGYTF. The CDR3 DNA follows: TGTGCCAGCAGCTTAGGCGCCAATTCTCGCCCTTTCTATGGCTACACCTTC. Looking up the rest from reference TRBV7-8 and TRBJ1-2 gives the full variable domain: GAGVSQSPRYKVAKRGQDVALRCDPISGHVSLFWYQQALGQGPEFLTYFQNEAQLDKSGLPSDRFFAERPEGSVSTLKIQRTQQEDSAVYLCASSLGANSRPFYGYTFGSGTRLTVV.

The gene calls are TRBV10-3 and TRBJ1-4, with 7 bases lining up with TRBD1. Germline values: CDR1 ENHRY, CDR2 SYGVKD. The ends lost 2 bases at V and 7 bases at J; junction bases unmatched: 10. CDR3 length: 16 amino acids. CDR3 DNA: TGTGCCATCAGTGAGGCAGAAGGGGGCTTAAGTGAAAAACTGTTTTTT. Protein sequence: CAISEAEGGLSEKLFF.

The rearrangement links TRBV27 to TRBJ2-6; TRBD1 agrees at 12 bases. Germline V gene data show CDR1 as MNHEY and CDR2 as SMNVEV (reference sequence). The CDR3 length is 16 residues. Trimming took 10 bases from V and 3 from J; bases not matched to a gene: 7. The CDR3 reads CATGTGGAGGANVLTF. DNA for the CDR3: TGTGCCACCGGGACAGGGGGCGCAGGTGGGGCCAACGTCCTGACTTTC.

The V call is TRBV25-1, the J call TRBJ2-7, with 7 bases that match TRBD1. Germline CDR1 is MGHDK and CDR2 is SYGVNS. Trimming cost V 7 bases and J 6 bases; bases outside gene matches: 6. This CDR3 is 12 amino acids long. DNA for the CDR3: TGTGCCAGCAAGAGACAGGGTGCCGAGCAGTACTTC. It yields the protein CASKRQGAEQYF.

The chain recombines TRBV6-5 with TRBJ2-5; perhaps TRBD1 as D (6 bases). The end of the DNA is better explained by TRBJ2-7, so the J call may be wrong. The CDR3 length is 14 residues. Germline loops: CDR1 MNHEY, CDR2 SVGAGI. CDR3: CASSPTRGLYEQYF. Here the CDR3 DNA reads TGTGCCAGCAGTCCGACCAGGGGCCTCTACGAGCAGTACTTC.

The CDR3 nucleotides read TGTGCCTGGCGGGTGGAGGGCAAAAACATTCAGTACTTC. Protein sequence: CAWRVEGKNIQYF. This chain connects TRBV2 to TRBJ2-4; a possible D gene is TRBD2 (6 bases). The CDR3 runs to 13 residues. Germline V lookup: CDR1 SNHLY, CDR2 FYNNEI. V lost 11 bases to trimming and J lost 3 bases, with 14 bases between them. Combining the CDR3 with reference TRBV2 and TRBJ2-4 gives the whole variable domain EPEVTQTPSHQVTQMGQEVILRCVPISNHLYFYWYRQILGQKVEFLVSFYNNEISEKSEIFDDQFSVERPDGSNFTLKIRSTKLEDSAMYFCAWRVEGKNIQYFGAGTRLSVL.

This clone has just one count. CDR3 coding DNA: TGCGCCAGCAGCTTGGGCCCACAGGGAGTAGAAGCTTTCTTT. It encodes CASSLGPQGVEAFF. The V and J genes are TRBV5-1 and TRBJ1-1; D may be TRBD1 (6 bases). V lost 0 bases and J lost 8, with 14 bases in between. CDR3 length: 14 residues. The germline V gene has CDR1 SGHRS and CDR2 YFSETQ.

The chain joins TRBV27 to TRBJ1-2; 11 positions match TRBD1. The V gene end was trimmed by 5 bases and the J gene end by 12 bases; junction bases not matched to a gene: 20. From germline, CDR1 is MNHEY and CDR2 SMNVEV (reference sequence). The CDR3 totals 17 residues. The CDR3 sequence is CASSPTPGTGGGGGNTF. The CDR3 DNA reads as TGTGCCAGCAGTCCAACCCCCGGGACAGGGGGTGGAGGAGGGAACACCTTC.

This clone was seen only once. Other DNA sequences in the same sample also yield this CDR3. The chain has TRBV4-3 and TRBJ1-2, with 11 bases lining up with TRBD1. With 1 base clipped from V and 7 bases from J, the junction kept 11 bases outside the gene matches. Germline CDR1 LGHNA, CDR2 YSLEER. The CDR3 totals 17 residues. CDR3 sequence reads: CASSQATPGTGGSGYTF. The CDR3, as DNA: TGCGCCAGCAGCCAAGCGACCCCCGGGACAGGGGGTAGTGGCTACACCTTC.

Written as DNA, the CDR3 is TGTGCCAGCAGCCACGGGGACAGGGCTAACTATGGCTACACCTTC. It yields the protein CASSHGDRANYGYTF. The rearrangement links TRBV4-2 to TRBJ1-2; TRBD1 matches 9 bases. The germline gives CDR1 LGHNA, CDR2 YNFKEQ. The junction had 2 bases not matched to a gene; V was cut back by 3 bases and J by 0 bases. The CDR3 runs to 15 residues.

This chain connects TRBV6-1 to TRBJ1-1; 10 nucleotides agree with TRBD1. Trimming removed 4 bases from V and 10 bases from J; junction bases left unmatched: 0. This CDR3 region has 11 residues. Germline V gene lookup returns CDR1 MNHNS and CDR2 SASEGT. Here the CDR3 DNA reads TGTGCCAGCAGTGGGACAGGGGGAGCTTTCTTT. Protein product: CASSGTGGAFF.